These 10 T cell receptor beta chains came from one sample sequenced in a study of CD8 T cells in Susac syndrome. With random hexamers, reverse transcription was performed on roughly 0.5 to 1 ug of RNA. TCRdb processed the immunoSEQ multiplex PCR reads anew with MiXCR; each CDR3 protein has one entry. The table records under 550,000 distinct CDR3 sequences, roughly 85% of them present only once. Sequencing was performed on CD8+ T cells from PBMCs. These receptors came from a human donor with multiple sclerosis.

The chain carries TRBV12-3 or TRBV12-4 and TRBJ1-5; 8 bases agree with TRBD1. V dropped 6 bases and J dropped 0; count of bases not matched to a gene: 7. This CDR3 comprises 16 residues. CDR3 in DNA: TGTGCCAGCAGACGACAGGGGAAAGGTAGCAATCAGCCCCAGCATTTT. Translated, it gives CASRRQGKGSNQPQHF.

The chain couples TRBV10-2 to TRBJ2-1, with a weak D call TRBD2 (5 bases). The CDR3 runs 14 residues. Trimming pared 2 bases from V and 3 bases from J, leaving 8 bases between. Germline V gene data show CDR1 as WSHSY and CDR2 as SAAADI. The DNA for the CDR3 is TGCGCCAGCAGTGAGCTGGGAGTCTACAATGAGCAGTTCTTC. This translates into CASSELGVYNEQFF.

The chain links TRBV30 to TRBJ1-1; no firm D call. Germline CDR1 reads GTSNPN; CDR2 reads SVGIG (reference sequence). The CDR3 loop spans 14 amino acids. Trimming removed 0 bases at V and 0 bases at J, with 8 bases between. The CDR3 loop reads CAWSVRSLNTEAFF. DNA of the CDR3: TGTGCCTGGAGTGTACGGTCTTTGAACACTGAAGCTTTCTTT.

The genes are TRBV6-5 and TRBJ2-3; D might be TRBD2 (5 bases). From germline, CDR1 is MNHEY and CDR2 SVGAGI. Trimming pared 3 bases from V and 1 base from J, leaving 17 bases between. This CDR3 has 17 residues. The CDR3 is CASSYPAEGVGTDTQYF. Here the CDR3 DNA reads TGTGCCAGCAGTTATCCCGCCGAGGGAGTGGGCACAGATACGCAGTATTTT.

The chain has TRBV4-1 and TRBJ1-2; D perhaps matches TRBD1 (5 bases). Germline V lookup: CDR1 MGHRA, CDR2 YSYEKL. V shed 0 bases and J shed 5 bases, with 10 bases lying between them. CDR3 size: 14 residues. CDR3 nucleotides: TGCGCCAGCAGCCAAGATAGTGGGACGTATGGCTACACCTTC. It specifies CASSQDSGTYGYTF.

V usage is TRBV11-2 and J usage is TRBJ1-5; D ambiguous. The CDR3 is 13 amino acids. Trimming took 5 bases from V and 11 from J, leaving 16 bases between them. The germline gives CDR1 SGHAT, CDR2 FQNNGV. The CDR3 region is CASSPYGSPAQHF. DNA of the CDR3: TGTGCCAGCAGCCCCTACGGATCCCCTGCCCAGCATTTT. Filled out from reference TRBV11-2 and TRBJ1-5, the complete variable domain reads EAGVAQSPRYKIIEKRQSVAFWCNPISGHATLYWYQQILGQGPKLLIQFQNNGVVDDSQLPKDRFSAERLKGVDSTLKIQPAKLEDSAVYLCASSPYGSPAQHFGDGTRLSIL.

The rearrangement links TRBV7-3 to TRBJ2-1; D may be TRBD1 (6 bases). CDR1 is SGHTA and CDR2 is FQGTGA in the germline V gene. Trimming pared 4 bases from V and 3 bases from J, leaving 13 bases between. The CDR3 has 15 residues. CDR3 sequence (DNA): TGTGCCAGCAGCTATGTTAGGGACAACTACAATGAGCAGTTCTTC. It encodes CASSYVRDNYNEQFF.

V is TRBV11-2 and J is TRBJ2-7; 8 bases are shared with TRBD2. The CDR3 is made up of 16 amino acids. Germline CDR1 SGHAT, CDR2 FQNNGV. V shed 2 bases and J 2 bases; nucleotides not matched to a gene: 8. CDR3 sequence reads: CASSLWRSGSAYEQYF. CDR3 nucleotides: TGTGCCAGCAGCTTATGGCGCAGCGGGAGCGCCTACGAGCAGTACTTC.

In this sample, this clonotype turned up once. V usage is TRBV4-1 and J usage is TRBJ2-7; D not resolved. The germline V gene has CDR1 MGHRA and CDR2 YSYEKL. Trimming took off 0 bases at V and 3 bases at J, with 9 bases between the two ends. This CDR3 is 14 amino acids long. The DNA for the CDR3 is TGCGCCAGCAGCCAAGACAACCCCTTCTACGAGCAGTACTTC. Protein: CASSQDNPFYEQYF.

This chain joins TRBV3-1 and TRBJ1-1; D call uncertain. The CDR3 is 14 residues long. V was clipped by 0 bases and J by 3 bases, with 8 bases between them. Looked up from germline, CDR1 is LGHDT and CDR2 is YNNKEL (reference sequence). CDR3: CASSQDPGYTEAFF. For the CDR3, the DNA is TGTGCCAGCAGCCAAGATCCCGGGTACACTGAAGCTTTCTTT.